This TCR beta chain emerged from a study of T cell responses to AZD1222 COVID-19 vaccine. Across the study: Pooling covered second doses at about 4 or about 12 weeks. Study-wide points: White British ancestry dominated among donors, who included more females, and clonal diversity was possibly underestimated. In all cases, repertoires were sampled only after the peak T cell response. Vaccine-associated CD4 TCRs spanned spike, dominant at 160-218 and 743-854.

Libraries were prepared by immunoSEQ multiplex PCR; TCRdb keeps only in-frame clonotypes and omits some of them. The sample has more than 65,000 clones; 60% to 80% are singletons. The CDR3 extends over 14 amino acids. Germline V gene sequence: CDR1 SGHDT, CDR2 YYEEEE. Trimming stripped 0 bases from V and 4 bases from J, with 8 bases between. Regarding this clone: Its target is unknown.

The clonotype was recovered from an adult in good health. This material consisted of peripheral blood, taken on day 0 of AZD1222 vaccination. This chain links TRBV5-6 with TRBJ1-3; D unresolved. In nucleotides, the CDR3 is TGTGCCAGCAGCTTGGCGGTGACAGGAAACACCATATATTTT. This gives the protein CASSLAVTGNTIYF.